The 28 T cell receptor beta chains given below trace back to one sample, sequenced in a study of blood T cell repertoires in COVID-19. Using immunoSEQ multiplex PCR, the repertoire was profiled, and TCRdb retains in-frame clones only, with some absent. This sample yields 100,000 to 120,000 clones, of which around 76% are seen a single time; 19% belongs to the top ten. The sample was peripheral blood. All receptors come from a woman between 70 and 85 years old with acute or convalescent COVID-19.

This clone was picked up a small number of times. This sequence joins TRBV7-2 and TRBJ2-5, with D perhaps TRBD1 (5 bases). Germline V CDR1 and CDR2: SGHTA, FQGNSA. The V and J ends lost 5 bases and 5 bases respectively, with 12 bases between them. This CDR3 region has 13 residues. CDR3 region: CASSPPPGETQYF. In DNA form, the CDR3 reads TGTGCCAGCAGCCCGCCCCCAGGGGAGACCCAGTACTTC.

The gene calls are TRBV23-1 and TRBJ2-3; 8 nucleotides agree with TRBD1. TRBV23-1 qualifies as an ORF whose function is uncertain. The CDR3 sequence is 18 residues long. Unmatched junction bases numbered 16, after V lost 2 bases and J lost 6 bases. The CDR3: CASSQIWGEQGEPDTQYF. The DNA of the CDR3 is TGCGCCAGCAGTCAAATATGGGGCGAACAGGGGGAACCTGATACGCAGTATTTT.

This clone was picked up a small number of times. This chain uses TRBV2 with TRBJ1-5; D is unresolved. Germline V gene lookup returns CDR1 SNHLY and CDR2 FYNNEI. This CDR3 has 12 amino acids. The germline V and J ends were trimmed by 7 bases and 2 bases, with 6 bases remaining between them. The CDR3 sequence: CASNSRNQPQHF. Here the CDR3 DNA reads TGTGCCAGCAACAGCCGCAATCAGCCCCAGCATTTT.

The chain recombines TRBV15 with TRBJ2-1; D possibly corresponds to TRBD2 (5 bases). This CDR3 is 14 amino acids long. V lost 0 bases to trimming and J lost 6 bases, with 9 bases between them. Germline CDR1 and CDR2: LNHNV and YYDKDF (reference sequence). The CDR3: CATSRDLGSNEQFF. CDR3 nucleotide sequence: TGTGCCACCAGCAGAGATTTAGGGAGCAATGAGCAGTTCTTC. Full variable domain (rest looked up from reference TRBV15 and TRBJ2-1): DAMVIQNPRYQVTQFGKPVTLSCSQTLNHNVMYWYQQKSSQAPKLLFHYYDKDFNNEADTPDNFQSRRPNTSFCFLDIRSPGLGDTAMYLCATSRDLGSNEQFFGPGTRLTVL.

This chain uses TRBV29-1 with TRBJ2-5, with 9 bases that match TRBD1. The CDR3 has 14 amino acids. The junction had 9 bases not matched to a gene; V was cut back by 7 bases and J by 3 bases. Germline V gives CDR1 SQVTM, CDR2 ANQGSEA. The CDR3 DNA reads as TGCAGCGGAGGCCCCGGGACAGGGAAAGAGACCCAGTACTTC. Its translation: CSGGPGTGKETQYF. Full variable domain (missing parts from reference TRBV29-1 and TRBJ2-5): SAVISQKPSRDICQRGTSLTIQCQVDSQVTMMFWYRQQPGQSLTLIATANQGSEATYESGFVIDKFPISRPNLTFSTLTVSNMSPEDSSIYLCSGGPGTGKETQYFGPGTRLLVL.

V and J are TRBV6-2 or TRBV6-3 and TRBJ1-2; 7 nucleotides agree with TRBD1. This CDR3 contains 15 residues. J gave up 7 bases and V 4 bases, and 12 bases lay outside the gene matches. Germline V gives CDR1 MNHEY, CDR2 SVGEGT. CDR3 nucleotide sequence: TGTGCCAGCAGTTTCACCTCGGGACAGTCAGCTGGCTACACCTTC. It specifies CASSFTSGQSAGYTF.

This chain joins TRBV7-8 and TRBJ1-3; D is uncertain. Per the germline V gene, CDR1 is SGHVS and CDR2 is FQNEAQ. The length of the CDR3 is 16 residues. Trimming shortened V by 6 bases and J by 0 bases, and 15 bases separated the two germline ends. The CDR3 is CASRLTAGLSGNTIYF. CDR3 nucleotide sequence: TGTGCCAGCAGGCTCACGGCAGGTCTCTCTGGAAACACCATATATTTT.

The chain has TRBV7-9 and TRBJ1-2, with D maybe TRBD1 (6 bases). CDR1 SEHNR and CDR2 FQNEAQ come from the germline V gene (reference sequence). The CDR3 covers 13 residues. The V gene lost 5 bases and the J gene lost 5 bases, with 12 bases spanning the gap. CDR3 residues: CASSHRASYGYTF. The DNA for the CDR3 is TGTGCCAGCAGCCACAGGGCCAGTTATGGCTACACCTTC.

The chain is built from TRBV3-1 (or the pseudogene TRBV3-2) and TRBJ2-4, with TRBD1 matching over 7 bases. Germline CDR1 reads LGHDT; CDR2 reads YNNKEL (reference sequence). Trimming removed 0 bases from V and 14 bases from J; junction bases left unmatched: 7. The CDR3 is 13 residues long. The DNA for the CDR3 is TGTGCCAGCAGCCAAGAGGGGACAGTGACTAAGTACTTC. Translation gives CASSQEGTVTKYF.

This chain connects TRBV19 to TRBJ2-2; 9 bases align to TRBD2. V trimming: 5 bases; J trimming: 3 bases; junction bases outside the gene matches: 7. The germline CDR1 and CDR2 sequences are LNHDA and SQIVND (reference sequence). The CDR3 spans 16 residues. The CDR3 here is CASSQSGGTHTGELFF. In DNA form, the CDR3 reads TGTGCCAGTAGTCAAAGCGGGGGGACCCACACCGGGGAGCTGTTTTTT.

V and J are TRBV27 and TRBJ2-1, with TRBD2 matching over 10 bases. The CDR3 contains 14 residues. Germline CDR1 reads MNHEY; CDR2 reads SMNVEV (reference sequence). The V segment lost 7 bases and the J segment 8 bases; nucleotides outside the gene matches: 8. The CDR3 DNA follows: TGTGCCAGCAAAAAGCGGGGGGGCCACTATGAGCAGTTCTTC. Residues: CASKKRGGHYEQFF.

The rearrangement joins TRBV6-2 or TRBV6-3 to TRBJ2-3, with 9 bases lining up with TRBD2. Germline V gene data show CDR1 as MNHEY and CDR2 as SVGEGT. The CDR3 consists of 15 residues. V shed 5 bases, J shed 7 bases, and the junction held 10 bases outside the gene matches. CDR3 nucleotide sequence: TGTGCCAGCAGTAGGCGCGGGGGGGCAGGCCATACGCAGTATTTT. Protein product: CASSRRGGAGHTQYF.

This chain uses TRBV11-2 with TRBJ2-3; 13 bases agree with TRBD2. Germline V gene sequence: CDR1 SGHAT, CDR2 FQNNGV. V trimming: 8 bases; J trimming: 1 base; junction bases outside the gene matches: 6. CDR3 length equals 16 residues. The CDR3: CASSLAGGHGTDTQYF. In DNA form, the CDR3 reads TGTGCCAGCTCACTAGCGGGGGGGCATGGCACAGATACGCAGTATTTT.

Details on this clone: This sample includes further DNA sequences coding for the same CDR3. The CDR3 bases are TGCGCCAGCAGCCCGGGACAGGGAGGATACGAGCAGTACTTC. Translating gives CASSPGQGGYEQYF. The chain employs TRBV5-1 and TRBJ2-7, with 9 bases matching TRBD1. Germline V gene sequence: CDR1 SGHRS, CDR2 YFSETQ. This CDR3 contains 14 residues. J gave up 4 bases and V 4 bases, and 6 bases lay outside the gene matches.

This rearrangement joins TRBV18 to TRBJ2-2, with 11 nucleotides matching TRBD2. There are 16 residues in the CDR3. J lost 5 bases, V lost 6 bases, and 8 bases had no gene match. The germline gives CDR1 KGHSH, CDR2 LQKENI. The CDR3 sequence is CASSQTSGVRTGELFF. In DNA form, the CDR3 reads TGTGCCAGCTCGCAGACTAGCGGGGTCCGAACCGGGGAGCTGTTTTTT.

The V call is TRBV5-6, the J call TRBJ2-7; D call uncertain. In germline, CDR1 is SGHDT, CDR2 YYEEEE. V dropped 2 bases and J dropped 3 bases, with 6 bases sitting between them. This CDR3 is built from 12 residues. The CDR3 is CASSFQHYEQYF. CDR3 nucleotides: TGTGCCAGCAGCTTCCAACACTACGAGCAGTACTTC.

The rearrangement links TRBV6-4 to TRBJ2-3; 8 positions match TRBD1. In germline, CDR1 is MRHNA, CDR2 SNTAGT. The V and J ends lost 5 bases and 1 base, in that order; junction bases with no gene match: 8. The CDR3 extends over 16 amino acids. The CDR3, as DNA: TGTGCCAGCAGTCCAACTCCGGGACAGGGCACAGATACGCAGTATTTT. Translating gives CASSPTPGQGTDTQYF.

The gene calls are TRBV5-1 and TRBJ1-6, with D possibly TRBD1 on 6 matching bases. Germline assignment: CDR1 SGHRS and CDR2 YFSETQ. The CDR3 consists of 15 residues. Trimming left V 4 bases short and J 5 bases short, with 13 bases between. CDR3 sequence (DNA): TGCGCCAGCAGCCCCACAGGGATCCATAATTCACCCCTCCACTTT. This translates into CASSPTGIHNSPLHF.

The rearrangement links TRBV30 to TRBJ2-1; the D gene is possibly TRBD1 (6 bases). This CDR3 has 13 amino acids. The ends were cut back, 5 bases at V and 4 bases at J, with 12 bases in the middle. Germline V gene lookup returns CDR1 GTSNPN and CDR2 SVGIG (reference sequence). CDR3 residues: CAWQGQIYNEQFF. Written as DNA, the CDR3 is TGTGCCTGGCAGGGGCAGATATACAATGAGCAGTTCTTC.

The chain carries TRBV5-1 and TRBJ2-1, with 9 bases lining up with TRBD1. V was pared by 0 bases and J by 8 bases, with 6 bases of the junction left unmatched. The CDR3 has 15 residues. Germline V CDR1 and CDR2: SGHRS, YFSETQ. Here the CDR3 reads CASSLAGTGIDEQFF. In nucleotides, the CDR3 is TGCGCCAGCAGCTTGGCCGGGACAGGGATCGATGAGCAGTTCTTC.

In DNA, the CDR3 is TGCGCCAGCAGCCGCGGACAGGGTAAAAACATTCAGTACTTC. As protein: CASSRGQGKNIQYF. The V and J genes are TRBV5-1 and TRBJ2-4; 8 bases map to TRBD1. This CDR3 is built from 14 residues. V lost 4 bases to trimming and J lost 4 bases; unmatched junction nucleotides: 4. Germline V gives CDR1 SGHRS, CDR2 YFSETQ.

This clone has ten or more counts. The chain has TRBV3-1 (or the pseudogene TRBV3-2) and TRBJ1-2; 7 nucleotides line up with TRBD1. The trim removed 0 bases at V and 4 bases at J, leaving 14 bases unmatched. The CDR3 totals 18 residues. Germline CDR1 and CDR2: LGHDT and YNNKEL (reference sequence). The CDR3 protein is CASSQEIWDSLLSYGYTF. The CDR3 DNA is TGTGCCAGCAGCCAAGAAATCTGGGACAGCCTTCTTAGCTATGGCTACACCTTC.

This chain uses TRBV15 with TRBJ1-5; D is unclear. With 3 bases removed from V and 0 bases from J, the gap between germline ends came to 12 bases. Germline V gene sequence: CDR1 LNHNV, CDR2 YYDKDF (reference sequence). The CDR3 sequence is 16 residues long. CDR3 nucleotides: TGTGCCACCAGCAGGGCCGGAGGAAATAGCAATCAGCCCCAGCATTTT. It is translated as CATSRAGGNSNQPQHF.

CDR3 residues: CATSKSPGVHSGNTIYF. The DNA for the CDR3 is TGTGCCACCAGCAAAAGTCCCGGGGTTCACTCTGGAAACACCATATATTTT. V gene TRBV15 combines with J gene TRBJ1-3; D uncertain. CDR3 length: 17 residues. The V end was cut by 4 bases, the J end by 0 bases, with 16 bases between. The germline V gene encodes CDR1 LNHNV and CDR2 YYDKDF (reference sequence).

The chain uses TRBV30 and TRBJ2-5; TRBD2 aligns across 10 bases. The trim removed 2 bases at V and 5 bases at J, leaving 8 bases unmatched. Germline assignment: CDR1 GTSNPN and CDR2 SVGIG (reference sequence). The CDR3 runs 15 residues. CDR3 DNA sequence: TGTGCCTGGAGTAGGAATAGCGGGGGGCTGGAGACCCAGTACTTC. This codes for CAWSRNSGGLETQYF.

The CDR3 sequence is CASSLVGDSDYEQYF. The CDR3 DNA is TGTGCCAGCAGCTTAGTAGGGGACAGCGACTACGAGCAGTACTTC. The chain links TRBV7-2 to TRBJ2-7, with 7 bases matching TRBD1. The V segment lost 1 base and the J segment 3 bases; nucleotides outside the gene matches: 6. Per the germline V gene, CDR1 is SGHTA and CDR2 is FQGNSA. CDR3 size: 15 residues.

The chain links TRBV6-2 or TRBV6-3 to TRBJ1-5; no reliable D call. CDR3 length: 16 residues. Trimming removed 3 bases at V and 2 bases at J, with 14 bases between. In germline, CDR1 is MNHEY, CDR2 SVGEGT. CDR3 sequence (DNA): TGTGCCAGCAGTTATAAGGAGCGGCTAGGCAATCAGCCCCAGCATTTT. Its translation: CASSYKERLGNQPQHF.

The V and J genes are TRBV5-5 and TRBJ1-1; D is perhaps TRBD1 (6 bases). Germline V lookup: CDR1 SGHKS, CDR2 YYEKEE (reference sequence). V was trimmed by 5 bases and J by 11 bases, leaving 16 bases between them. The CDR3 length is 12 residues. CDR3 loop: CASSTGSGMAFF. In DNA form, the CDR3 reads TGTGCCAGCAGTACAGGGTCAGGCATGGCTTTCTTT.